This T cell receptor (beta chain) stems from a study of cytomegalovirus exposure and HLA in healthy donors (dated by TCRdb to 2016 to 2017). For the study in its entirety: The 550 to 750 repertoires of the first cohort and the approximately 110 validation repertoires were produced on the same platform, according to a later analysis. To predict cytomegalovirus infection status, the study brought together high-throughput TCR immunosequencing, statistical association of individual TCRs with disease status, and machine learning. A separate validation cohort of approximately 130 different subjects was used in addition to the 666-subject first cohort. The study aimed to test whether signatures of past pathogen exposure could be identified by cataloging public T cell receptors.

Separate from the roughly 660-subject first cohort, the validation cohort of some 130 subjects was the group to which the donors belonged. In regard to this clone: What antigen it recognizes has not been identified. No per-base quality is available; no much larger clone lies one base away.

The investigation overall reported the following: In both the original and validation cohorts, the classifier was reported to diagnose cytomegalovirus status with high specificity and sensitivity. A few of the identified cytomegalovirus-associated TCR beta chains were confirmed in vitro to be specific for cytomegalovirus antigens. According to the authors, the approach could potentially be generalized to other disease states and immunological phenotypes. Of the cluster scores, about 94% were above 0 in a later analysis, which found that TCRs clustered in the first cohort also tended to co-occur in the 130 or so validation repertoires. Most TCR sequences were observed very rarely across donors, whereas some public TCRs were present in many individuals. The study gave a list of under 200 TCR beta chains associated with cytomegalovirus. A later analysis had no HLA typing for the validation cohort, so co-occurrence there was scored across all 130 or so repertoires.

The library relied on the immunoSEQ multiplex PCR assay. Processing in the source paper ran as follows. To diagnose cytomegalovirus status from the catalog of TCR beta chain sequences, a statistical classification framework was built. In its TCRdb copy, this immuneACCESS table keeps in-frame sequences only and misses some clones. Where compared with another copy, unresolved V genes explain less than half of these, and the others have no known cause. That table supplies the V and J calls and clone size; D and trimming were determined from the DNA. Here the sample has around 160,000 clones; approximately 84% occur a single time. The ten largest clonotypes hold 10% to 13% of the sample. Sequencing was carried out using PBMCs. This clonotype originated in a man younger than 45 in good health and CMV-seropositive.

CDR3 region: CASSLKGHGYTF. The DNA sequence follows: TGTGCCAGCAGTTTAAAGGGGCATGGCTACACCTTC. The chain joins TRBV28 to TRBJ1-2; the D gene is perhaps TRBD1, from 5 matching bases. Based on the germline V gene, the CDR1 and CDR2 sequences are MDHEN and SYDVKM. Inclusive of the bounding cysteine and phenylalanine, the CDR3 is 12 residues long. Of the read, only the CDR3 DNA is kept; its 36 bases are in frame from base 1. Cut back by 2 bases and 6 bases, the V and J ends lie 7 bases apart.